Each of the 21 T cell receptor beta chains below was sequenced from the same sample in a study of cytomegalovirus exposure and HLA in healthy donors (dated by TCRdb to the late 2010s). Library creation used the immunoSEQ multiplex PCR assay. Drawn from immuneACCESS, this table holds only the in-frame rearrangements with V and J called that TCRdb kept. Clones are partly lost; checked studies trace under half to an unresolved V gene and leave the rest unexplained. A total of under 200,000 clones appear in this sample, roughly nine tenths of them only once. More than 3.5% of the sample rests with the top ten. The sequenced material came from PBMCs. The source is a man younger than 35 in good health and CMV-seropositive.

This chain uses TRBV11-3 with TRBJ1-1; D might be TRBD1 (6 bases). Germline CDR1 and CDR2: SGHNT and YENEEA. CDR3 size: 14 residues. The V end was cut by 3 bases, the J end by 0 bases, with 8 bases between. CDR3 protein: CASSFRGLNTEAFF. As DNA, the CDR3 is TGTGCCAGCAGCTTCAGGGGATTGAACACTGAAGCTTTCTTT.

This clone was found once. V gene TRBV9 combines with J gene TRBJ2-1, with D perhaps matching TRBD1 (6 bases). The germline V gene encodes CDR1 SGDLS and CDR2 YYNGEE. The CDR3 sequence is 15 residues long. V was pared by 0 bases and J by 0 bases, with 7 bases between. CDR3 protein: CASSVAGASYNEQFF. DNA of the CDR3: TGTGCCAGCAGCGTAGCAGGGGCCTCCTACAATGAGCAGTTCTTC.

The rearrangement joins TRBV5-8 to TRBJ2-2; no clear D. Per germline, CDR1 SGHTS and CDR2 YDEGEE. Trimming cost V 0 bases and J 3 bases, with 9 bases left between them. This CDR3 has 15 residues. CDR3 coding DNA: TGTGCCAGCAGCTTGGTATATATCGACACCGGGGAGCTGTTTTTT. This encodes CASSLVYIDTGELFF.

The chain links TRBV5-5 to TRBJ2-1; 7 nucleotides line up with TRBD2. Germline V gene lookup returns CDR1 SGHKS and CDR2 YYEKEE (reference sequence). This CDR3 comprises 17 residues. V lost 0 bases, J lost 1 base, and 7 bases stayed unmatched. This CDR3 is CASSLEIVRGSYNEQFF. In DNA form, the CDR3 reads TGTGCCAGCAGCTTGGAAATCGTGCGGGGGTCCTACAATGAGCAGTTCTTC.

This clone was found a few times. The genes are TRBV19 and TRBJ2-7; D may be TRBD2 (5 bases). The CDR3 is 13 amino acids. V was clipped by 2 bases and J by 2 bases, with 7 bases between them. CDR1 LNHDA and CDR2 SQIVND come from the germline V gene (reference sequence). CDR3 amino acids: CASSIPGTYEQYF. The CDR3 nucleotides are TGTGCCAGTAGTATACCGGGGACCTACGAGCAGTACTTC.

This clone was detected a few times. The J gene is TRBJ2-3, the V gene TRBV21-1; the DNA was not compared with TRBD2, the D call given in the table. TRBV21-1 counts as a pseudogene. The CDR3 totals 19 residues. The DNA of the CDR3 is TGTGCCAGCAGCAAAAGAGGAGCGGGAGGGCCCATTAGCACAGATACGCAGTATTTT. Its translation: CASSKRGAGGPISTDTQYF.

The rearrangement joins TRBV7-8 to TRBJ2-1; D gene ambiguous. Germline lookup yields CDR1 SGHVS and CDR2 FQNEAQ. With 2 bases removed from V and 7 bases from J, the gap between germline ends came to 6 bases. The CDR3 is 12 amino acids. Here the CDR3 reads CASSLNTNEQFF. Written as DNA, the CDR3 is TGTGCCAGCAGCTTAAATACAAATGAGCAGTTCTTC.

The CDR3 region is CAWSARGEAFF. CDR3 in DNA: TGTGCCTGGAGTGCCAGGGGTGAAGCTTTCTTT. The chain has TRBV30 and TRBJ1-1, with a possible D match to TRBD1 (6 bases). Germline CDR1 reads GTSNPN; CDR2 reads SVGIG (reference sequence). This CDR3 has 11 residues. V lost 1 base and J lost 7, with 7 bases in between.

The count of this clone is one. One junction end disagrees with the germline gene, perhaps due to a read error. This chain joins TRBV7-9 and TRBJ1-1; no definite D call. From germline, CDR1 is SEHNR and CDR2 FQNEAQ (reference sequence). The CDR3 runs 16 residues. CDR3 DNA: TGTGTCAGCAGCGCCCTCGATCTGGTCGAGGGCACTGAAGCTTTCTTT. This sequence encodes CVSSALDLVEGTEAFF.

This clone turned up a few times. The V gene is TRBV4-2, the J gene TRBJ2-7; 7 bases match TRBD1. Losses at the gene ends were 2 bases for V and 4 bases for J; bases not matched to a gene: 5. In germline, CDR1 is LGHNA, CDR2 YNFKEQ. The CDR3 is 14 amino acids. In DNA, the CDR3 is TGTGCCAGCAGCCAATCCCGGGACAGTTACGAGCAGTACTTC. It yields the protein CASSQSRDSYEQYF.

CDR3 coding DNA: TGTGCCAGCAGTGAATCCGGAGATCTCCACGAGCAGTACTTC. Its protein is CASSESGDLHEQYF. This chain joins TRBV6-1 and TRBJ2-7; unclear D gene. CDR1 is MNHNS and CDR2 is SASEGT in the germline V gene. Between the trimmed V and J ends, which lost 2 bases and 5 bases, there was a span of 13 bases. The CDR3 has 14 amino acids.

This clone was counted a few times. The chain employs TRBV5-1 and TRBJ1-3; no clear D. V lost 0 bases and J 0 bases, leaving 13 bases between the germline ends. This CDR3 contains 17 residues. The germline V gene has CDR1 SGHRS and CDR2 YFSETQ. The CDR3 region has the DNA TGCGCCAGCAGCTTGGCGGCAGGTTTGAGCTCTGGAAACACCATATATTTT. This encodes CASSLAAGLSSGNTIYF.

This sequence joins TRBV27 and TRBJ2-5; 8 bases align to TRBD2. This CDR3 comprises 16 residues. The ends lost 4 bases at V and 5 bases at J; junction bases unmatched: 12. Germline CDR1 is MNHEY and CDR2 is SMNVEV (reference sequence). CDR3 coding DNA: TGTGCCAGCAGTTCCCCGGGACTAGATGGTTCTGAGACCCAGTACTTC. It encodes CASSSPGLDGSETQYF.

The sample holds one count of this clone. The rearrangement uses TRBV29-1 and TRBJ2-1; D may be TRBD2 (5 bases). CDR1 and CDR2 (germline): SQVTM, ANQGSEA. This CDR3 is built from 13 residues. V was trimmed by 7 bases and J by 6 bases, leaving 16 bases between them. CDR3 loop: CSAEIGLSNEQFF. CDR3 bases: TGCAGCGCCGAAATAGGACTTAGCAATGAGCAGTTCTTC.

The CDR3 DNA reads as TGTGCCAGCAGCTCCCGGGGGAGGTACAAAAACATTCAGTACTTC. It specifies CASSSRGRYKNIQYF. The V and J genes are TRBV7-8 and TRBJ2-4, with D perhaps TRBD2 (6 bases). Per the germline V gene, CDR1 is SGHVS and CDR2 is FQNEAQ. The CDR3 is 15 residues long. V was trimmed by 4 bases and J by 3 bases, leaving 13 bases between them.

The genes are TRBV2 and TRBJ1-5, with a weak D call TRBD1 (6 bases). Germline V gene lookup returns CDR1 SNHLY and CDR2 FYNNEI. This CDR3 spans 15 amino acids. V lost 0 bases and J lost 2, with 8 bases in between. The CDR3 nucleotides read TGTGCCAGCAGTGAAGCATCAGGGGGCAATCAGCCCCAGCATTTT. Residues: CASSEASGGNQPQHF.

This clone was recorded once. The chain uses TRBV6-5 and TRBJ2-7; maybe TRBD1 (5 bases). V shed 0 bases and J shed 2 bases, with 11 bases lying between them. This CDR3 region has 15 residues. Germline CDR1 MNHEY, CDR2 SVGAGI. CDR3 in amino acids: CASSYSGRQTYEQYF. CDR3 nucleotide sequence: TGTGCCAGCAGTTACTCGGGCCGACAGACCTACGAGCAGTACTTC.

This clone was counted a single time. The chain joins TRBV28 to TRBJ2-7; 7 bases match TRBD2. V was clipped by 5 bases and J by 0 bases; unmatched bases: 10. Germline CDR1 reads MDHEN; CDR2 reads SYDVKM. This CDR3 contains 16 residues. The CDR3 region is CASSASLAASSYEQYF. The CDR3 DNA follows: TGTGCCAGCAGTGCAAGCCTAGCGGCCAGCTCCTACGAGCAGTACTTC.

This clone was recorded only once. This chain connects TRBV5-1 to TRBJ1-1, with TRBD1 as a possible D gene (6 bases). The CDR3 consists of 14 residues. CDR1 and CDR2 (germline): SGHRS, YFSETQ. With 2 bases removed from V and 5 bases from J, the gap between germline ends came to 13 bases. Here the CDR3 reads CASSLRYRETEAFF. The CDR3 coding sequence is TGCGCCAGCAGCTTACGTTACAGGGAAACTGAAGCTTTCTTT.

The chain links TRBV6-1 to TRBJ2-1; 7 bases align to TRBD2. Per the germline V gene, CDR1 is MNHNS and CDR2 is SASEGT. V lost 11 bases to trimming and J lost 8 bases; unmatched junction nucleotides: 15. The length of the CDR3 is 14 residues. CDR3 sequence (DNA): TGTGCCGGGAGGAGCGGGATTTGGGGGGATGAGCAGTTCTTC. Encoded protein: CAGRSGIWGDEQFF.

The chain uses TRBV9 and TRBJ2-3, with 14 bases lining up with TRBD2. J was trimmed by 6 bases and V by 3 bases; bases with no gene match: 3. CDR3 length: 15 amino acids. Germline CDR1 reads SGDLS; CDR2 reads YYNGEE. In DNA form, the CDR3 reads TGTGCCAGCAGCGGCGGGACTAGCGGGAGTGATACGCAGTATTTT. Amino acid sequence: CASSGGTSGSDTQYF.